The clone carrying this T cell receptor (beta chain) was seen many times. In TCRdb, the RT-PCR reads were re-called with MiXCR into one record per CDR3 protein. This sample has about 700,000 distinct CDR3 sequences; about 14% occur once, and the top ten carry 3% to 4.5%. Germline V lookup: CDR1 DFQATT, CDR2 SNEGSKA (reference sequence). The length of the CDR3 is 14 residues. With 0 bases removed from V and 1 base from J, the gap between germline ends came to 10 bases. The J gene is TRBJ2-7, the V gene TRBV20-1; perhaps TRBD2 as D (5 bases). The sequenced sample consisted of memory CD4+ T cells from blood. The TCR sequence derives from a female donor in good health, serving as a healthy control. The CDR3 DNA follows: TGCAGTGCTAGAGATCAAGGAGGATCCTACGAGCAGTACTTC. Its protein product is CSARDQGGSYEQYF.